These T cell receptor beta chains were read from a single sample in a study of CD8 T cells in ankylosing spondylitis. Via MiXCR, TCRdb re-called the 5' RACE reads, giving one row per CDR3 protein. The sample carries hundreds of thousands of distinct CDR3 sequences, 17% recorded once. The sequenced sample was blood, either unsorted or a sorted T cell fraction (not recorded which). The source is a male donor with ankylosing spondylitis. The CDR3 runs from the conserved cysteine through the conserved F or W. Each record gives: V gene, D gene, clone size, J gene, CDR3 DNA, CDR3 protein. The D gene is left open where the match is weak. Only part of the rows carry a size: once, few, many, or a class if the clone is expanded.

V: TRBV4-2; D: TRBD2; size: -; J: TRBJ2-7; DNA: TGTGCCAGCAGCGCCAGAGCGGGGGGGGACCTCTACGAGCAGTACTTC; CDR3: CASSARAGGDLYEQYF
V: TRBV7-3; D: TRBD2; size: many; J: TRBJ2-3; DNA: TGTGCCAGCAGTGAAACTAGCGGGACCACAGATACGCAGTATTTT; CDR3: CASSETSGTTDTQYF
V: TRBV6-2/TRBV6-3; D: TRBD2; size: few; J: TRBJ2-1; DNA: TGTGCCAGCAGTTACCCCTCCAGTGGGAGGGCGTTCTCCTACAATGAGCAGTTCTTC; CDR3: CASSYPSSGRAFSYNEQFF
V: TRBV12-3/TRBV12-4; D: TRBD1; size: -; J: TRBJ2-2; DNA: TGTGCCAGCAGTCCGGGACAGGGGGCGAGCACCGGGGAGCTGTTTTTT; CDR3: CASSPGQGASTGELFF
V: TRBV7-9; D: -; size: few; J: TRBJ1-1; DNA: TGTGCCAGCAGACTAGGACAGTCGAACACTGAAGCTTTCTTT; CDR3: CASRLGQSNTEAFF
V: TRBV6-2/TRBV6-3; D: TRBD1; size: few; J: TRBJ1-5; DNA: TGTGCCAGCAGGAGGGGACAGGTGGATCAGCCCCAGCATTTT; CDR3: CASRRGQVDQPQHF
V: TRBV9; D: TRBD2; size: -; J: TRBJ2-3; DNA: TGTGCCAGCAGCGTGTCCGGGAGGATAGATACGCAGTATTTT; CDR3: CASSVSGRIDTQYF
V: TRBV5-1; D: -; size: -; J: TRBJ2-3; DNA: TGCGCCAGCAGCAAAACCACAGATACGCAGTATTTT; CDR3: CASSKTTDTQYF
V: TRBV20-1; D: -; size: many; J: TRBJ1-5; DNA: TGCAGTGCCGGACAGTCTGATAGCAATCAGCCCCAGCATTTT; CDR3: CSAGQSDSNQPQHF
V: TRBV20-1; D: TRBD1; size: -; J: TRBJ2-3; DNA: TGCAGTGCTAGCGGGACAGGCACAGATACGCAGTATTTT; CDR3: CSASGTGTDTQYF
V: TRBV5-1; D: -; size: few; J: TRBJ1-6; DNA: TGCGCCAGCAGCTTTGAGGGGAGGAATTCACCCCTCCACTTT; CDR3: CASSFEGRNSPLHF
V: TRBV12-3/TRBV12-4; D: TRBD2; size: many; J: TRBJ2-7; DNA: TGTGCCAGCAGTTTTGGGGGAGGGAGGGCCTACGAGCAGTACTTC; CDR3: CASSFGGGRAYEQYF
V: TRBV30; D: -; size: -; J: TRBJ1-4; DNA: TGTGCCTGGAAGGAGCGCTCCGAGGGTAATGAAAAACTGTTTTTT; CDR3: CAWKERSEGNEKLFF
V: TRBV20-1; D: TRBD1; size: few; J: TRBJ2-5; DNA: TGCAGTGCCAGGGACAGCCAAGAGACCCAGTACTTC; CDR3: CSARDSQETQYF
V: TRBV7-2; D: -; size: -; J: TRBJ2-6; DNA: TGTGCCAGCAGCAGTTTCGGACAGCGCTCTGGGGCCAACGTCCTGACTTTC; CDR3: CASSSFGQRSGANVLTF
V: TRBV3-1; D: -; size: many; J: TRBJ2-5; DNA: TGTGCCAGCAGCCAAGGGGAGACCCAGTACTTC; CDR3: CASSQGETQYF
V: TRBV7-3; D: -; size: many; J: TRBJ2-2; DNA: TGTGCCAGCAGCTCCGGGCGGGGCACCGGGGAGCTGTTTTTT; CDR3: CASSSGRGTGELFF
V: TRBV6-1; D: -; size: -; J: TRBJ2-3; DNA: TGTGCCAGCAGGATAGGGGGATCTACGCAGTATTTT; CDR3: CASRIGGSTQYF
V: TRBV18; D: -; size: -; J: TRBJ1-6; DNA: TGTGCCAGCTCACCGTCGCCCAATTCACCCCTCCACTTT; CDR3: CASSPSPNSPLHF
V: TRBV20-1; D: -; size: many; J: TRBJ1-3; DNA: TGCAGTGCGCCCGGGGGGGGTTCTGGAAACACCATATATTTT; CDR3: CSAPGGGSGNTIYF
V: TRBV6-1; D: -; size: -; J: TRBJ1-1; DNA: TGTGCCAGCAGTGAATACGGGGGGAACACTGAAGCTTTCTTT; CDR3: CASSEYGGNTEAFF
V: TRBV11-2; D: TRBD1; size: -; J: TRBJ2-4; DNA: TGTGCCAGCAGCTCGGGACAGGGGGCGGGGGGGGCCAAAAACATTCAGTACTTC; CDR3: CASSSGQGAGGAKNIQYF
V: TRBV6-5; D: -; size: -; J: TRBJ1-1; DNA: TGTGCCAGCAGAAGCAAGTCCATTCCCCTACTGAACACTGAAGCTTTCTTT; CDR3: CASRSKSIPLLNTEAFF
V: TRBV5-1; D: -; size: many; J: TRBJ2-1; DNA: TGCGCCAGCAGCTTGGGGCAATTCGAGCAGTTCTTC; CDR3: CASSLGQFEQFF
V: TRBV6-5; D: -; size: -; J: TRBJ1-3; DNA: TGTGCCAGCAGTTCCCCGGGACGAGGAAACACCATATATTTT; CDR3: CASSSPGRGNTIYF
V: TRBV12-3/TRBV12-4; D: TRBD2; size: few; J: TRBJ2-1; DNA: TGTGCCAGCACAGCTTTAGCGGGAACCTACAATGAGCAGTTCTTC; CDR3: CASTALAGTYNEQFF
V: TRBV12-3/TRBV12-4; D: TRBD2; size: few; J: TRBJ2-1; DNA: TGTGCCAGCAGTCCCTTCGGGACTAGCGGACCTAACAATGAGCAGTTCTTC; CDR3: CASSPFGTSGPNNEQFF
V: TRBV12-3/TRBV12-4; D: -; size: -; J: TRBJ2-4; DNA: TGTGCCAGCAGTTCCAAGGGGAAGGGGGGGTCCAAAAACATTCAGTACTTC; CDR3: CASSSKGKGGSKNIQYF
V: TRBV20-1; D: -; size: -; J: TRBJ2-1; DNA: TGCAGTGCTAGAGATCTTCGCGATTACAATGAGCAGTTCTTC; CDR3: CSARDLRDYNEQFF
V: TRBV9; D: -; size: many; J: TRBJ1-2; DNA: TGTGCCAGCAGCGCCAGCCTTAGGGCAGGCTATGGCTACACCTTC; CDR3: CASSASLRAGYGYTF
V: TRBV20-1; D: TRBD2; size: -; J: TRBJ2-3; DNA: TGCAGTGCTCCTAGGCCGGGACTAGCGGGGGGAGGTACGCAGTATTTT; CDR3: CSAPRPGLAGGGTQYF
V: TRBV6-1; D: -; size: -; J: TRBJ1-5; DNA: TGTGCCAGCACCTCCTCCGGGGGCTATAGCAATCAGCCCCAGCATTTT; CDR3: CASTSSGGYSNQPQHF
V: TRBV12-3/TRBV12-4; D: -; size: many; J: TRBJ2-7; DNA: TGTGCCAGCAACCCGGGCCCTAGCTCCTACGAGCAGTACTTC; CDR3: CASNPGPSSYEQYF
V: TRBV20-1; D: -; size: -; J: TRBJ1-2; DNA: TGCAGTGCTAGAGGAGACCTTAACTATGGCTACACCTTC; CDR3: CSARGDLNYGYTF
V: TRBV28; D: -; size: -; J: TRBJ1-5; DNA: TGTGCCAGCAGTTTATCCCCGGCTAATCAGCCCCAGCATTTT; CDR3: CASSLSPANQPQHF
V: TRBV6-1; D: -; size: few; J: TRBJ1-3; DNA: TGTGCCAGCAGCCCCCAGGCGTTCTCTGGAAACACCATATATTTT; CDR3: CASSPQAFSGNTIYF
V: TRBV19; D: -; size: -; J: TRBJ2-7; DNA: TGTGCCAGTAGTGTCCGGGACGGACCCTACGAGCAGTACTTC; CDR3: CASSVRDGPYEQYF
V: TRBV20-1; D: TRBD2; size: few; J: TRBJ2-3; DNA: TGCAGTGCTAGCCCCGTCGGGGGGAGAGGCACAGATACGCAGTATTTT; CDR3: CSASPVGGRGTDTQYF
V: TRBV7-2; D: -; size: many; J: TRBJ2-5; DNA: TGTGCCAGCAGCCCCTTACTTTCGGGGCAAGAGACCCAGTACTTC; CDR3: CASSPLLSGQETQYF
V: TRBV29-1; D: -; size: few; J: TRBJ1-2; DNA: TGCAGCGTAGAAACAGCCCCGTATGGCTACACCTTC; CDR3: CSVETAPYGYTF
V: TRBV7-9; D: -; size: -; J: TRBJ1-4; DNA: TGTGCCAGCAGCTTTAGGACGGGTCGTGAAAAACTGTTTTTT; CDR3: CASSFRTGREKLFF
V: TRBV9; D: -; size: few; J: TRBJ2-1; DNA: TGTGCCAGCAGCGTAGAGGAGGGGGGCTACAATGAGCAGTTCTTC; CDR3: CASSVEEGGYNEQFF
V: TRBV30; D: -; size: few; J: TRBJ1-1; DNA: TGTGCCTGGAGTCTAACACGCCGGCAGAACACTGAAGCTTTCTTT; CDR3: CAWSLTRRQNTEAFF
V: TRBV20-1; D: -; size: many; J: TRBJ2-5; DNA: TGCAGTGCTGCTCCCCCTCTGACAGGCACTGGTGAGGCCCAGTACTTC; CDR3: CSAAPPLTGTGEAQYF
V: TRBV6-2/TRBV6-3; D: TRBD2; size: few; J: TRBJ2-3; DNA: TGTGCCAGCAGCCCTGGACTAGCGGTTTCAGATACGCAGTATTTT; CDR3: CASSPGLAVSDTQYF
V: TRBV3-1; D: -; size: -; J: TRBJ2-3; DNA: TGTGCCAGCAGCTACTCGGGCACAGATACGCAGTATTTT; CDR3: CASSYSGTDTQYF
V: TRBV29-1; D: TRBD1; size: many; J: TRBJ1-4; DNA: TGCAGCGCTATACAGGGGTCCGATGAAAAACTGTTTTTT; CDR3: CSAIQGSDEKLFF
V: TRBV4-1; D: TRBD2; size: -; J: TRBJ2-1; DNA: TGCGCCAGCAGCCCCCTTCTGGGAGGGGTCTACAATGAGCAGTTCTTC; CDR3: CASSPLLGGVYNEQFF
V: TRBV20-1; D: TRBD1; size: few; J: TRBJ1-2; DNA: TGCAGTGCTTTAAGGACAGGGGGGACTTATGGCTACACCTTC; CDR3: CSALRTGGTYGYTF
V: TRBV20-1; D: -; size: many; J: TRBJ2-5; DNA: TGCAGTGCTAATGGGGTCGCAACCGGGACCCAGTACTTC; CDR3: CSANGVATGTQYF
V: TRBV6-1; D: TRBD1; size: -; J: TRBJ1-1; DNA: TGTGCCAGCAGGGGGGACAGGGTGGCGTTGGGTACTGAAGCTTTCTTT; CDR3: CASRGDRVALGTEAFF
V: TRBV29-1; D: TRBD2; size: few; J: TRBJ2-2; DNA: TGCAGCGTTGGGCTAGCGGGAGGGGAGCTGTTTTTT; CDR3: CSVGLAGGELFF
V: TRBV25-1; D: TRBD1; size: -; J: TRBJ2-1; DNA: TGTGCCAGCAGTGAAGCACAGGGGAATTACAATGAGCAGTTCTTC; CDR3: CASSEAQGNYNEQFF
V: TRBV7-9; D: TRBD1; size: many; J: TRBJ1-1; DNA: TGTGCCAGCAGCTTAGCAACAGGGGCTGGCACTGAAGCTTTCTTT; CDR3: CASSLATGAGTEAFF
V: TRBV11-3; D: -; size: once; J: TRBJ2-2; DNA: TGTGCCAGCAGTTGGGCAGTTGCGGGGCCGAACACCGGGGAGCTGTTTTTT; CDR3: CASSWAVAGPNTGELFF